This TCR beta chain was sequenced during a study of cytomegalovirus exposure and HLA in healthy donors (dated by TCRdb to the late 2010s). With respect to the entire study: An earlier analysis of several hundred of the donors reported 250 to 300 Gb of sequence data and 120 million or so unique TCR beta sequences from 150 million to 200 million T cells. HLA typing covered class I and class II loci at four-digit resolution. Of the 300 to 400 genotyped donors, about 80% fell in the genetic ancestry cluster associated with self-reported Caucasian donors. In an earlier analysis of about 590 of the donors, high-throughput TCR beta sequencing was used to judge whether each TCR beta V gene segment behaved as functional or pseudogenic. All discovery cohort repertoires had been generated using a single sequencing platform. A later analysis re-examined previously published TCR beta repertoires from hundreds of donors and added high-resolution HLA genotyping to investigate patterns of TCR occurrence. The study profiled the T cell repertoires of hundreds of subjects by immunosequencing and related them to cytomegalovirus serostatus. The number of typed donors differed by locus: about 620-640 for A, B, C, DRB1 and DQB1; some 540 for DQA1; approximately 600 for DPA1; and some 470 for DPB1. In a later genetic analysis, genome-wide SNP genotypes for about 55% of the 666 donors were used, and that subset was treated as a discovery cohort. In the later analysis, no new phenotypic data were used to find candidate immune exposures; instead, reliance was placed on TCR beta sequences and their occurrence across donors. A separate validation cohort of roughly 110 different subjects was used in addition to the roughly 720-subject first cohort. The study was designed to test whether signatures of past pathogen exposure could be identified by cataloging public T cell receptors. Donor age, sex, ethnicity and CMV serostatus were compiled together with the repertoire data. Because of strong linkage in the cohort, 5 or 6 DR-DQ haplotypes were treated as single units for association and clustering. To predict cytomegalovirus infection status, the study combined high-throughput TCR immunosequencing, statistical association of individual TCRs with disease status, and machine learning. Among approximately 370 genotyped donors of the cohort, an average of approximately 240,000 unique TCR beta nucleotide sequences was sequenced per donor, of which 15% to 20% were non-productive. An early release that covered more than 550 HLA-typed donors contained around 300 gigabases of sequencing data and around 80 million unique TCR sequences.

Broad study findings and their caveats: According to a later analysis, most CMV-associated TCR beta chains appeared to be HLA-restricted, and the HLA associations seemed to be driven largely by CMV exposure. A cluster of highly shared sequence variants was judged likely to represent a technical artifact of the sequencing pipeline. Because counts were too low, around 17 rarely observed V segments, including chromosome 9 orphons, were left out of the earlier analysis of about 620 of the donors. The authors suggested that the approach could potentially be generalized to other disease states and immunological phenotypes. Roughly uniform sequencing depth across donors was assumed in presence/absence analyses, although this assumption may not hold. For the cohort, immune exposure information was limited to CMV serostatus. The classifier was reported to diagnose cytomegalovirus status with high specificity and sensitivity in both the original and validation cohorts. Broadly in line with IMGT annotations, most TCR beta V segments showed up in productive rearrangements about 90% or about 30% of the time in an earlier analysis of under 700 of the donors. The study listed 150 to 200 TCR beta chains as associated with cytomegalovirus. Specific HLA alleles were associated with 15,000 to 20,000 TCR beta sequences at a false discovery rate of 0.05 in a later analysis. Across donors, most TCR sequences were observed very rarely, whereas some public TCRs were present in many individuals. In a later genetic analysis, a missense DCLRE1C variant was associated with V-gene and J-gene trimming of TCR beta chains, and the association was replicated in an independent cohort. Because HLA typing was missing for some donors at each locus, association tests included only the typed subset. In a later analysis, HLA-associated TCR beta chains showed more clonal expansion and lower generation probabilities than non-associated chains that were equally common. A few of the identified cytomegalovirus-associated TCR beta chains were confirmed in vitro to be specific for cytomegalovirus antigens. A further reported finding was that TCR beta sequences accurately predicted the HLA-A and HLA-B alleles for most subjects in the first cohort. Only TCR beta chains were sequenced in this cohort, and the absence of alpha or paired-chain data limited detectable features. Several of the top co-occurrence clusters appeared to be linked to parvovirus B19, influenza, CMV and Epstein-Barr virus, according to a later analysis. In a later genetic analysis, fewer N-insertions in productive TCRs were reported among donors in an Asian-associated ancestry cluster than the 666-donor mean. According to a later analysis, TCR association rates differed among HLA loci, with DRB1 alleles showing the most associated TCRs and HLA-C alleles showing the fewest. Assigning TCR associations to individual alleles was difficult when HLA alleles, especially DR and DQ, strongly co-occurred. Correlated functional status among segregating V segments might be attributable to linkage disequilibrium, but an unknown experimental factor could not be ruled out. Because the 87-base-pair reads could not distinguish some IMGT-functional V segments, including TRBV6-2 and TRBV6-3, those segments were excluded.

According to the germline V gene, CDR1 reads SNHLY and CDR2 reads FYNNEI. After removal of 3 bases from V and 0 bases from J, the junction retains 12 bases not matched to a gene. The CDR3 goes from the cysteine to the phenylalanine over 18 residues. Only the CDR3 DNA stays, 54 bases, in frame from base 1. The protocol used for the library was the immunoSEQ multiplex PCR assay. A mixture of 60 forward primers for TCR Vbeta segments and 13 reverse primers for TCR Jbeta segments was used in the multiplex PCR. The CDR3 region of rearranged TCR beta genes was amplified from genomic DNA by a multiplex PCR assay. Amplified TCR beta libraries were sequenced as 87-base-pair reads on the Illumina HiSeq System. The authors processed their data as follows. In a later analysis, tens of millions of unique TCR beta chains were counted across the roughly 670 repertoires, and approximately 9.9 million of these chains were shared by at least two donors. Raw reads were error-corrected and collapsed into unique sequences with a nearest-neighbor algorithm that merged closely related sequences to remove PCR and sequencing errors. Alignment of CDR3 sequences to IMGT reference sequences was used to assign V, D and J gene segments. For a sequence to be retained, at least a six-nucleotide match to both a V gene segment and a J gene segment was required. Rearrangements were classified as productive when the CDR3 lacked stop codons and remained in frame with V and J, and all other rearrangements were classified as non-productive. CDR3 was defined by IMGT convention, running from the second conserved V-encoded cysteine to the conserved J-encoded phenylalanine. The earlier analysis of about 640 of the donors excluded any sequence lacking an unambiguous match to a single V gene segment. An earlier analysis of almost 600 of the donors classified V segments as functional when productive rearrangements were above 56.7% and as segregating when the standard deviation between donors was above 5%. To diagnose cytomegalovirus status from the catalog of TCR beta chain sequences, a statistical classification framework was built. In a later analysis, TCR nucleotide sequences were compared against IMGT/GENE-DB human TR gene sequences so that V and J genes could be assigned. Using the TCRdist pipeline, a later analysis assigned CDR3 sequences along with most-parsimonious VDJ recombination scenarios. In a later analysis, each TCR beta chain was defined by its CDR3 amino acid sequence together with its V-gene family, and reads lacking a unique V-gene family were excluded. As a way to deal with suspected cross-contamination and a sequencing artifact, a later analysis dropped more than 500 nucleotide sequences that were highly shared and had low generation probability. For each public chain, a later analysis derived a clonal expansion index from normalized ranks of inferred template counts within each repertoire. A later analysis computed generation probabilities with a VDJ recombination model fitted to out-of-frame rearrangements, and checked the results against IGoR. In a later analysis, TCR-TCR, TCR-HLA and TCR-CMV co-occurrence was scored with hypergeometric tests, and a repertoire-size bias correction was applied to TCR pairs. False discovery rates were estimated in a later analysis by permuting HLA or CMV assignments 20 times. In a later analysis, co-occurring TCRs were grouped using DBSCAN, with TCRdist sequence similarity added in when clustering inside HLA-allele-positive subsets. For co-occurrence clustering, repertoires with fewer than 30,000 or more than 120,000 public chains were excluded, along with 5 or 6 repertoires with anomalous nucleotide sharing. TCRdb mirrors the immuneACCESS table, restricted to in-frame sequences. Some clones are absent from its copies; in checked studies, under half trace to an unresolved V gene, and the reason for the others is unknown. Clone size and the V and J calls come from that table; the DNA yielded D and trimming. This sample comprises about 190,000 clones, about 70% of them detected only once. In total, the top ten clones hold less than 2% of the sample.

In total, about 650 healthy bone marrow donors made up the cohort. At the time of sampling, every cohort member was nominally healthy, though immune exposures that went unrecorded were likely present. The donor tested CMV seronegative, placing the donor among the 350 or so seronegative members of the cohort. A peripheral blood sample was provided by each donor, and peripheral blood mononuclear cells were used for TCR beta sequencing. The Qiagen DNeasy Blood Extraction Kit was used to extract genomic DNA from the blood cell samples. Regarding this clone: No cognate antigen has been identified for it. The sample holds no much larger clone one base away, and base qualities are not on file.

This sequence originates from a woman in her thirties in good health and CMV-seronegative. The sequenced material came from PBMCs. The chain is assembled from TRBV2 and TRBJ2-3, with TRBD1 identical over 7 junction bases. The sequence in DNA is TGTGCCAGCAGTGATAGCATCTCGGGACAGCGTAGCACAGATACGCAGTATTTT. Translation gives CASSDSISGQRSTDTQYF.